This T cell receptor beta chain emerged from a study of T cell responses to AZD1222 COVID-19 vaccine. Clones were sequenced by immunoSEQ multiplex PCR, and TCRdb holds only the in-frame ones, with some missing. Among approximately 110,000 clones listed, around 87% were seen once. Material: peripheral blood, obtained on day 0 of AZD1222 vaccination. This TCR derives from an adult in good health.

This chain's CDR3 is CASKSTGAASGYTF. CDR3 sequence (DNA): TGTGCCAGCAAAAGTACAGGGGCTGCCTCAGGCTACACCTTC. The rearrangement links TRBV6-5 to TRBJ1-2, with 7 bases identical to TRBD1. Per germline, CDR1 MNHEY and CDR2 SVGAGI. Trimming removed 7 bases from V and 8 bases from J; junction bases left unmatched: 13. This CDR3 is 14 amino acids long.